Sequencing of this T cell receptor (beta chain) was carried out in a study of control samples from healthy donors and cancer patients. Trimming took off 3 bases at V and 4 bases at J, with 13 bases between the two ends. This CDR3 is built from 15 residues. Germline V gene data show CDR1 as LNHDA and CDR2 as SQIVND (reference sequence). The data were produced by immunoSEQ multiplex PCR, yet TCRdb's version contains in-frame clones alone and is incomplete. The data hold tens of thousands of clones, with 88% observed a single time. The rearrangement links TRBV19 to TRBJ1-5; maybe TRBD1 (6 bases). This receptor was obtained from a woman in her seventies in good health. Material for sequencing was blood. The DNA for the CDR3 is TGTGCCAGTAGTATCTCGTTAAGGGGGAATCAGCCCCAGCATTTT. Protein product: CASSISLRGNQPQHF.